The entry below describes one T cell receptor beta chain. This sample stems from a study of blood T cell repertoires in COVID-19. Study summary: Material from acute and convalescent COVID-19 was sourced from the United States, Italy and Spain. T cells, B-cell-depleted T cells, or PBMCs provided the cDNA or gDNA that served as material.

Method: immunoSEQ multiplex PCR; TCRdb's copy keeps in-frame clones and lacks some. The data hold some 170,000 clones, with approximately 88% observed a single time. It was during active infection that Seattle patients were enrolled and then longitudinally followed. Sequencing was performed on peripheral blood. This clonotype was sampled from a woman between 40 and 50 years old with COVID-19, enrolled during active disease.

CDR3 sequence: CASSFDGRANTEAFF. DNA of the CDR3: TGTGCCAGCAGCTTTGACGGGAGGGCCAACACTGAAGCTTTCTTT. The rearrangement joins TRBV7-9 to TRBJ1-1, with D uncertain. Germline V gene lookup returns CDR1 SEHNR and CDR2 FQNEAQ (reference sequence). The CDR3 is 15 amino acids. Trimming shortened V by 3 bases and J by 2 bases, and 13 bases separated the two germline ends.